This T cell receptor (beta chain) was recorded in a study of blood T cell repertoires in COVID-19 (dated by TCRdb to the early 2020s). In the study overall: Samples covering the acute and convalescent phases of COVID-19 were provided by collaborators in the United States, Italy and Spain. The prospective study material was composed of cDNA or gDNA derived from T cells, B-cell-depleted T cells, or PBMCs. Deeply sampled blood TCRbeta repertoires from subjects exposed to, actively infected with, or recovered from COVID-19 were included in the dataset. A freely available public database, intended as a resource for researchers studying the immune response to SARS-CoV-2, is where the repertoires were released. Samples were obtained from the ongoing ImmuneRACE study (first 160 participants) and from some 1,200 subjects provided by 6 global collaborators. Sample metadata almost always included a de-identified subject ID, COVID-19 status, age in years and sex. HLA class I and class II types, where available, came from metadata supplied by the sample provider rather than from assay-based typing. Overall study results and their limits: The amount of clinical and demographic metadata varied by source and participant and was provided uncurated.

Details on this clone: It has no known antigen specificity. No much larger clonotype is one base removed from it; base qualities were not supplied.

The CDR3, from cysteine to phenylalanine, totals 14 residues. Kept here is only the CDR3 DNA, which spans 42 bases and is read in frame from base 1. CDR1 is given as GTSNPN and CDR2 as SVGIG, both from the germline V gene (reference sequence). V ends up 4 bases short and J 4 bases short, with an unmatched junction base count of 4. TCRbeta CDR3 regions were amplified from genomic DNA using the immunoSEQ Assay, a bias-controlled multiplex PCR. In the paper's pipeline: The number of nucleated cells in each sample was estimated by amplification of reference gene primers within the assay. To quantify the absolute abundance of each unique TCRbeta CDR3 rearrangement, sequence reads were collapsed and filtered. For each sample, productive Simpson clonality was calculated as the square root of Simpson's diversity index over productive rearrangements. TCRdb stores this immuneACCESS table with in-frame sequences only. Part of the clones is absent; in the studies checked, under half of the shortfall reflects unresolved V genes, and no reason is known for the rest. V, J and clone size were drawn from that table, and D and trimming were deduced from the DNA. This sample gives tens of thousands of clones in total; approximately 88% of them show up just once. The ten largest make up around 11% of the sample.

Each collaborating institution followed its own protocols to collect whole blood in K2EDTA tubes. For TCRbeta analysis, collaborators shipped samples in one of three forms: frozen whole blood, isolated PBMCs, or DNA extracted from either of those sample types. The material sequenced was peripheral blood. This TCR came from a human donor in a cohort sampled during active COVID-19. The chain uses TRBV30 and TRBJ2-3; 11 of the junction bases match TRBD2. In nucleotides, the sequence is TGTGCCTGGACGCTAGCGGGGGGCGCAGATACGCAGTATTTT. Its amino acids are CAWTLAGGADTQYF.